This record concerns one T cell receptor beta chain sequence. What it binds is unknown. A multiplex PCR was run with 60 Vbeta primers and 13 Jbeta primers. Assay: immunoSEQ multiplex PCR; the TCRdb copy retains only in-frame clones and omits some. The sample records about 210,000 clones, around 87% being singletons. This CDR3 has 14 residues. Trimming left V 5 bases short and J 0 bases short, with 8 bases between. Germline loops: CDR1 MNHEY, CDR2 SMNVEV (reference sequence). The sample belongs to a study of cytomegalovirus exposure and HLA in healthy donors. The study's findings and limits: It was reported that the classifier diagnosed cytomegalovirus status with high specificity and sensitivity in both the original and validation cohorts. Earlier analysis looked at TCR beta V segments, and most were productive about 90% or about 30% of the time.

Source material: PBMCs. The sequence derives from a boy under 10 years old in good health and CMV-seronegative. The chain employs TRBV27 and TRBJ1-5; D is possibly TRBD1 (5 bases). In DNA, the CDR3 is TGTGCCAGCAGTCAGGGTTATAGCAATCAGCCCCAGCATTTT. It codes for CASSQGYSNQPQHF.